A single sample is the source of the 2 T cell receptor beta chains below, sequenced in a study of shared clonotypes between healthy human individuals. Using immunoSEQ multiplex PCR, the repertoire was profiled, and TCRdb retains in-frame clones only, with some absent. The table lists under 2,500,000 clones, more than 90% of them singletons, with roughly 0.13% in the top ten. The specimen was naive CD4+ T cells sorted from blood. The subset here: CD45RA+ positively selected. Receptors originate from a young man in good health.

V and J are TRBV6-1 and TRBJ2-7, with 7 bases matching TRBD1. Germline V gives CDR1 MNHNS, CDR2 SASEGT. This CDR3 contains 14 residues. The V gene end was trimmed by 4 bases and the J gene end by 3 bases; junction bases not matched to a gene: 6. DNA for the CDR3: TGTGCCAGCAGTGCTTTAGGACAGGACTACGAGCAGTACTTC. It encodes CASSALGQDYEQYF.

CDR3 in amino acids: CASRTGQGNEQYF. Written as DNA, the CDR3 is TGTGCCAGCAGAACGGGACAGGGGAACGAGCAGTACTTC. This chain uses TRBV5-4 with TRBJ2-7, with 10 bases matching TRBD1. Germline lookup yields CDR1 SGHNT and CDR2 YYREEE (reference sequence). The CDR3 has 13 residues. V shed 5 bases and J 5 bases; nucleotides not matched to a gene: 4.